This T cell receptor beta chain was observed in a study of blood T cells in healthy people across ages. Germline CDR1 is SGHDT and CDR2 is YYEEEE. The CDR3 extends over 17 amino acids. The V segment lost 0 bases and the J segment 3 bases; nucleotides outside the gene matches: 9. Alongside a J-beta primer mix, a sample-barcoded 5' primer served in a second PCR lasting about 7 to 11 cycles. One entry per CDR3 protein results from TCRdb running MiXCR on the 5' RACE reads. The table shows around 800,000 distinct CDR3 sequences, with around 62% occurring only once. The receptor's source is a man in his thirties or forties in good health. The sequencing sample was made of blood. The chain combines TRBV5-6 with TRBJ2-1; TRBD2 aligns across 7 bases. The CDR3 nucleotides are TGTGCCAGCAGCTTGGGTTGGGGCGGCGGGGGCTACAATGAGCAGTTCTTC. It encodes CASSLGWGGGGYNEQFF.